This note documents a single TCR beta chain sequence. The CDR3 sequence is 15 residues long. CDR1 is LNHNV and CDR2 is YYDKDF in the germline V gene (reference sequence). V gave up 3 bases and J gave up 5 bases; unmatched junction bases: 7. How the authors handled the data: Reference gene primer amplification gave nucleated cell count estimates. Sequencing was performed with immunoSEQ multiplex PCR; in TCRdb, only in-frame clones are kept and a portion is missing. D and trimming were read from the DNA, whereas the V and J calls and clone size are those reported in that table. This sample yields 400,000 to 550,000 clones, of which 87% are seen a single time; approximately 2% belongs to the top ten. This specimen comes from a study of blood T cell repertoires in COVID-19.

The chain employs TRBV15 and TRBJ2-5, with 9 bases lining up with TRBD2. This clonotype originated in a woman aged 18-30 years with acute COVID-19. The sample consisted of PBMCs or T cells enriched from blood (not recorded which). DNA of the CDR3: TGTGCCACCAGCAGCCGCGGGAGGGACAAGGAGACCCAGTACTTC. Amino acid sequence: CATSSRGRDKETQYF.